The 26 T cell receptor beta chains given below trace back to one sample, sequenced in a study of blood T cells in healthy people across ages. Combining a sample-barcoded 5' primer with a J-beta primer mix, a second PCR ran for 7 to 11 cycles. TCRdb called the 5' RACE reads again in MiXCR, with one record for every CDR3 protein. The sample includes hundreds of thousands of distinct CDR3 sequences, about 56% of them seen just once. The specimen sequenced was blood. The source is a man between 40 and 49 years old in good health.

The V gene is TRBV20-1, the J gene TRBJ2-5, with 8 bases lining up with TRBD2. The germline V gene encodes CDR1 DFQATT and CDR2 SNEGSKA (reference sequence). This CDR3 has 15 amino acids. J lost 7 bases, V lost 1 base, and 11 bases had no gene match. The CDR3: CSARAPGLEHGTQYF. As DNA, the CDR3 is TGCAGTGCTAGAGCGCCGGGACTAGAACACGGGACCCAGTACTTC.

This clonotype is a singleton in its sample. The rearrangement uses TRBV29-1 and TRBJ2-7; TRBD1 agrees at 8 bases. The CDR3 consists of 14 residues. The germline V gene encodes CDR1 SQVTM and CDR2 ANQGSEA. V lost 4 bases and J lost 2; bases outside the gene matches: 7. This chain's CDR3 is CSVGVRGRAYEQYF. The CDR3 DNA is TGCAGCGTTGGTGTCAGGGGGCGCGCCTACGAGCAGTACTTC.

V and J are TRBV10-3 and TRBJ2-7, with 8 bases that match TRBD2. From germline, CDR1 is ENHRY and CDR2 SYGVKD. This CDR3 contains 15 residues. Trimming at V came to 8 bases and at J to 5 bases, leaving 14 bases not matched to a gene. CDR3 sequence reads: CAIGQERGRRNEQYF. The CDR3 coding sequence is TGTGCCATCGGACAAGAGCGCGGGAGGAGGAACGAGCAGTACTTC.

This clonotype was picked up a small number of times. The chain uses TRBV7-2 and TRBJ2-1; tentatively, D is TRBD2 (6 bases). Germline V gene data show CDR1 as SGHTA and CDR2 as FQGNSA. The V and J ends lost 3 bases and 6 bases respectively, with 9 bases between them. The CDR3 is made up of 13 amino acids. CDR3 sequence reads: CASSLEGANEQFF. The CDR3 DNA reads TGTGCCAGCAGCTTGGAGGGAGCCAATGAGCAGTTCTTC. The full variable domain, its missing parts supplied by reference TRBV7-2 and TRBJ2-1, is GAGVSQSPSNKVTEKGKDVELRCDPISGHTALYWYRQSLGQGLEFLIYFQGNSAPDKSGLPSDRFSAERTGGSVSTLTIQRTQQEDSAVYLCASSLEGANEQFFGPGTRLTVL.

The gene calls are TRBV2 and TRBJ2-5; D perhaps matches TRBD2 (6 bases). V gave up 3 bases and J gave up 1 base, with 12 bases separating them. The CDR3 spans 15 residues. From germline, CDR1 is SNHLY and CDR2 FYNNEI. The CDR3 nucleotides read TGTGCCAGCAGTGATAATGCGGGACCCCAAGAGACCCAGTACTTC. It codes for CASSDNAGPQETQYF.

This clonotype showed up just once. No conserved phenylalanine or tryptophan ends this CDR3, so it is likely a read error. The chain carries TRBV28 and TRBJ2-1; 7 bases line up with TRBD1. Gene TRBJ2-7 matches the end of the DNA better, so the J call may be wrong. CDR1 MDHEN and CDR2 SYDVKM come from the germline V gene. The CDR3 spans 14 residues. CDR3 residues: CASKQMGQSYEQYY. CDR3 DNA sequence: TGTGCCAGCAAACAGATGGGACAGTCCTACGAGCAGTACTAC.

The chain links TRBV7-3 to TRBJ2-3; 13 bases line up with TRBD2. J lost 6 bases, V lost 5 bases, and 8 bases had no gene match. The CDR3 is 16 residues long. Germline CDR1 is SGHTA and CDR2 is FQGTGA. CDR3 loop: CASSRRLAGGRDTQYF. DNA for the CDR3: TGTGCCAGCAGCAGAAGACTAGCGGGAGGAAGGGATACGCAGTATTTT.

This chain uses TRBV5-1 with TRBJ2-3; the D gene is possibly TRBD1 (5 bases). Trimming cost V 4 bases and J 0 bases, with 15 bases left between them. Germline V CDR1 and CDR2: SGHRS, YFSETQ. The CDR3 spans 16 residues. The CDR3 region has the DNA TGCGCCAGCAGCCAGGGAAGAAGTTCTAGCACAGATACGCAGTATTTT. Translated, it gives CASSQGRSSSTDTQYF.

The chain is built from TRBV20-1 and TRBJ1-4; D gene unclear. This CDR3 is built from 13 residues. Trimming left V 1 base short and J 8 bases short, with 11 bases between. Germline V gives CDR1 DFQATT, CDR2 SNEGSKA (reference sequence). The CDR3 here is CSARVTGWEKLFF. As DNA, the CDR3 is TGCAGTGCTAGAGTGACTGGGTGGGAAAAACTGTTTTTT.

The chain employs TRBV7-2 and TRBJ2-4; TRBD2 matches 7 bases. With the DNA end fitting TRBJ2-5 better, the J assignment may be wrong. This CDR3 comprises 18 residues. Germline V gene sequence: CDR1 SGHTA, CDR2 FQGNSA. CDR3 DNA: TGTGCCAGCAGCTTACGCCACGGGTGGGGGAGGGCCGGTGAGACCCAGTACTTC. It is translated as CASSLRHGWGRAGETQYF.

This clonotype was counted ten times or more. The chain is built from TRBV20-1 and TRBJ2-3; 7 bases map to TRBD1. Germline V gives CDR1 DFQATT, CDR2 SNEGSKA (reference sequence). This CDR3 has 18 amino acids. V lost 0 bases, J lost 3 bases, and 15 bases stayed unmatched. The CDR3 here is CSARDLGLSRGPTDTQYF. CDR3 nucleotides: TGCAGTGCTAGAGATCTGGGGCTTTCAAGGGGGCCGACAGATACGCAGTATTTT.

This clonotype showed up just a few times. The chain is built from TRBV29-1 and TRBJ2-7; 9 positions match TRBD1. J gave up 1 base and V 8 bases, and 15 bases lay outside the gene matches. This CDR3 comprises 16 residues. Germline V gene data show CDR1 as SQVTM and CDR2 as ANQGSEA. CDR3 in amino acids: CSNGTGPGPWSYEQYF. CDR3 coding DNA: TGCAGCAACGGGACAGGGCCAGGGCCTTGGTCCTACGAGCAGTACTTC.

The chain combines TRBV4-1 with TRBJ2-4, with 8 bases lining up with TRBD1. Germline V gene sequence: CDR1 MGHRA, CDR2 YSYEKL. The length of the CDR3 is 15 residues. After removal of 4 bases from V and 4 bases from J, the junction contained 6 bases not matched to a gene. CDR3 bases: TGCGCCAGCAGCCGGCCGGGGACAGGTAAAAACATTCAGTACTTC. It yields the protein CASSRPGTGKNIQYF.

The chain uses TRBV7-9 and TRBJ1-1; 10 bases are a match to TRBD1. There are 14 residues in the CDR3. Trimming took 6 bases from V and 5 from J; bases not matched to a gene: 6. Germline CDR1 is SEHNR and CDR2 is FQNEAQ (reference sequence). CDR3 region: CASRWDRGRTEAFF. Here the CDR3 DNA reads TGTGCCAGCAGGTGGGACAGGGGCAGGACTGAAGCTTTCTTT. Full variable domain (missing parts from reference TRBV7-9 and TRBJ1-1): DTGVSQNPRHKITKRGQNVTFRCDPISEHNRLYWYRQTLGQGPEFLTYFQNEAQLEKSRLLSDRFSAERPKGSFSTLEIQRTEQGDSAMYLCASRWDRGRTEAFFGQGTRLTVV.

Written as DNA, the CDR3 is TGCAGTGCTAGAGTTCCTAGCGGGGGCTCCACAGATACGCAGTATTTT. Its translation: CSARVPSGGSTDTQYF. The gene calls are TRBV20-1 and TRBJ2-3; 10 nucleotides agree with TRBD2. V dropped 1 base and J dropped 2; count of bases not matched to a gene: 6. The CDR3 is 16 amino acids. In germline, CDR1 is DFQATT, CDR2 SNEGSKA (reference sequence).

Concerning this clonotype itself: One end of the junction is discordant with germline, which a read error may explain. This rearrangement joins TRBV6-5 to TRBJ1-5; 9 bases line up with TRBD1. The length of the CDR3 is 16 residues. CDR1 MNHEY and CDR2 SVGAGI come from the germline V gene. The CDR3 reads CAGRRDRARANQPQHF. CDR3 bases: TGTGCCGGCAGACGGGACAGGGCGAGAGCAAATCAGCCCCAGCATTTT.

The chain is built from TRBV7-2 and TRBJ2-7; 9 positions agree with TRBD2. V lost 1 base and J lost 2; bases outside the gene matches: 6. The CDR3 sequence is 16 residues long. The germline V gene has CDR1 SGHTA and CDR2 FQGNSA. The DNA for the CDR3 is TGTGCCAGCAGCTTAGGGGCGGGGGGGACAGCCTACGAGCAGTACTTC. Residues: CASSLGAGGTAYEQYF.

CDR3 bases: TGTGCCACCAGCAGAGACAGGGTTTTAATAAACTATGGCTACACCTTC. Translating gives CATSRDRVLINYGYTF. The J gene is TRBJ1-2, the V gene TRBV15, with D maybe TRBD1 (5 bases). Germline CDR1 and CDR2: LNHNV and YYDKDF (reference sequence). The germline V and J ends were trimmed by 0 bases and 2 bases, with 13 bases remaining between them. The CDR3 is 16 residues long.

The CDR3 reads CASAGVSTYNEQFF. CDR3 nucleotide sequence: TGCGCCAGCGCAGGAGTTAGCACCTACAATGAGCAGTTCTTC. V gene TRBV5-1 combines with J gene TRBJ2-1; D ambiguous. V lost 7 bases and J lost 2, with 13 bases in between. Germline V gene data show CDR1 as SGHRS and CDR2 as YFSETQ. The CDR3 has 14 amino acids.

The rearrangement joins TRBV20-1 to TRBJ1-5; D remains ambiguous. The CDR3 spans 13 residues. V shed 2 bases and J shed 4 bases, with 9 bases lying between them. Germline V gene data show CDR1 as DFQATT and CDR2 as SNEGSKA (reference sequence). CDR3 DNA: TGCAGTGCTAGACAGGTTGTGAATCAGCCCCAGCATTTT. It translates to CSARQVVNQPQHF.

This sequence joins TRBV3-1 and TRBJ2-5, with 8 bases matching TRBD2. Germline V gene sequence: CDR1 LGHDT, CDR2 YNNKEL (reference sequence). With 4 bases clipped from V and 9 bases from J, the junction kept 13 bases outside the gene matches. The CDR3 has 15 amino acids. The CDR3 is CASSPGLDIKRPQYF. CDR3 nucleotides: TGTGCCAGCAGCCCGGGACTAGATATTAAGAGACCCCAGTACTTC.

This sequence joins TRBV27 and TRBJ2-3, with 7 bases that match TRBD1. Trimming at V came to 4 bases and at J to 0 bases, leaving 4 bases not matched to a gene. CDR3 size: 15 residues. CDR1 MNHEY and CDR2 SMNVEV come from the germline V gene (reference sequence). The CDR3 nucleotides are TGTGCCAGCAGTTCAAGACAGGGTAGCACAGATACGCAGTATTTT. It codes for CASSSRQGSTDTQYF.

The J gene is TRBJ2-1, the V gene TRBV4-1, with D perhaps TRBD1 or TRBD2 (5 bases each). V lost 0 bases and J 2 bases, leaving 8 bases between the germline ends. Germline V gene sequence: CDR1 MGHRA, CDR2 YSYEKL. CDR3 length: 15 residues. CDR3 bases: TGCGCCAGCAGCCAAGAGAGGGGTACCTACAATGAGCAGTTCTTC. Protein sequence: CASSQERGTYNEQFF.

This clonotype was counted a single time. J is TRBJ1-5 and V is TRBV15; 9 bases fit TRBD1. The CDR3 totals 17 residues. Losses at the gene ends were 2 bases for V and 6 bases for J; bases not matched to a gene: 11. The germline V gene has CDR1 LNHNV and CDR2 YYDKDF (reference sequence). The DNA of the CDR3 is TGTGCCACCAGCAGACCAAAACAGGGGGCCTTGGGTCAGCCCCAGCATTTT. Translated: CATSRPKQGALGQPQHF. The full variable domain, its missing parts supplied by reference TRBV15 and TRBJ1-5, is DAMVIQNPRYQVTQFGKPVTLSCSQTLNHNVMYWYQQKSSQAPKLLFHYYDKDFNNEADTPDNFQSRRPNTSFCFLDIRSPGLGDTAMYLCATSRPKQGALGQPQHFGDGTRLSIL.

The rearrangement uses TRBV2 and TRBJ2-3; 8 bases fit TRBD1. This CDR3 contains 15 residues. Germline V gene sequence: CDR1 SNHLY, CDR2 FYNNEI. Germline trimming cut 6 bases from V and 2 bases from J; bases unmatched to any gene: 7. The CDR3: CASRPRGLVTDTQYF. The DNA of the CDR3 is TGTGCCAGCAGACCCAGGGGGCTGGTCACAGATACGCAGTATTTT.

In DNA, the CDR3 is TGCAGCGCTGACCGTGGGGCAACTGAAGCTTTCTTT. Translating it yields CSADRGATEAFF. The V and J genes are TRBV20-1 and TRBJ1-1; tentative D call: TRBD1 (5 bases). This CDR3 comprises 12 residues. Germline lookup yields CDR1 DFQATT and CDR2 SNEGSKA (reference sequence).